This T cell receptor (beta chain) appears in the sequencing data of a study of T cells of healthy individuals. Germline lookup yields CDR1 PRHDT and CDR2 FYEKMQ (reference sequence). This CDR3 comprises 18 residues. V was shortened by 0 bases and J by 2 bases, with 19 bases between the two germline ends. TCRdb passed the 5' RACE reads through MiXCR, listing each CDR3 protein once. The data contain around 40,000 distinct CDR3 sequences, about 4.2% of them seen just once; the ten biggest clones take up less than 9.5%. The source of this sequence is a human donor in good health. The V and J genes are TRBV13 and TRBJ1-2; D is perhaps TRBD1 (5 bases). DNA of the CDR3: TGTGCCAGCAGCTTAGGTCAAGGGGCGTCAGAGGACAACTATGGCTACACCTTC. Translated, it gives CASSLGQGASEDNYGYTF.